These 8 T cell receptor beta chains were all obtained from the same sample, sequenced in a study of blood T cells in healthy people across ages. A sample-barcoded 5' primer and a J-beta primer mix were used in a second PCR of roughly 7 to 11 cycles. TCRdb re-derived calls from the 5' RACE reads in MiXCR, one entry per CDR3 protein. The sample has approximately 800,000 distinct CDR3 sequences; 20% to 30% are singletons. These data were likewise used in another study, on T cells of mothers and their children.

Sequenced material: blood. The receptors originated from a boy between 5 and 17 years old in good health.

This sequence joins TRBV27 and TRBJ1-2, with 7 nucleotides matching TRBD1. Trimming took 6 bases from V and 5 from J; bases not matched to a gene: 6. Germline V gives CDR1 MNHEY, CDR2 SMNVEV (reference sequence). CDR3 length: 13 amino acids. The chain's CDR3 is CASSIRGGYGYTF. The CDR3 nucleotides read TGTGCCAGCAGCATCAGGGGGGGGTATGGCTACACCTTC.

With regard to this clonotype: This is likely a read error, given that the CDR3 carries no conserved phenylalanine or tryptophan at its end. V usage is TRBV7-2 and J usage is TRBJ2-7; D is possibly TRBD1 (6 bases). The V end was cut by 3 bases, the J end by 3 bases, with 9 bases between. CDR3 size: 13 residues. In germline, CDR1 is SGHTA, CDR2 FQGNSA. CDR3 DNA: TGTGCCAGCAGCTTTGTCAGGGGCTACGAGCAGTACCTC. Translated: CASSFVRGYEQYL.

The CDR3 DNA follows: TGTGCCAGCAGTTACGGACTAGCGGAGGGGGGGGAGCAGTTCTTC. Protein product: CASSYGLAEGGEQFF. The chain employs TRBV6-6 and TRBJ2-1; 10 positions agree with TRBD2. V shed 2 bases, J shed 10 bases, and the junction held 8 bases outside the gene matches. Germline CDR1 and CDR2: MNHNY and SVGAGI (reference sequence). This CDR3 comprises 15 residues.

The J gene is TRBJ1-2, the V gene TRBV7-9, with D possibly matching TRBD1 (6 bases). V lost 5 bases and J 5 bases, leaving 15 bases between the germline ends. CDR1 is SEHNR, CDR2 FQNEAQ, per germline (reference sequence). The CDR3 consists of 14 residues. The CDR3 DNA reads as TGTGCCAGCAGCGGTAACGGACAGAATTATGGCTACACCTTC. Amino acids: CASSGNGQNYGYTF. Based on the CDR3 plus reference TRBV7-9 and TRBJ1-2, the full variable domain is DTGVSQNPRHKITKRGQNVTFRCDPISEHNRLYWYRQTLGQGPEFLTYFQNEAQLEKSRLLSDRFSAERPKGSFSTLEIQRTEQGDSAMYLCASSGNGQNYGYTFGSGTRLTVV.

A few counts support this clonotype. The rearrangement joins TRBV27 to TRBJ1-6; tentative D call: TRBD1 (6 bases). Germline-derived CDR1 and CDR2 are MNHEY and SMNVEV (reference sequence). There are 17 residues in the CDR3. Deletions cut 0 bases from V and 3 bases from J, with 12 bases between. The CDR3 here is CASSLSRGGIYNSPLHF. The CDR3 coding sequence is TGTGCCAGCAGTTTATCGAGGGGGGGCATCTATAATTCACCCCTCCACTTT.

The rearrangement joins TRBV10-3 to TRBJ2-2; TRBD1 agrees at 7 bases. With 10 bases clipped from V and 3 bases from J, the junction kept 5 bases outside the gene matches. CDR3 size: 13 residues. Germline assignment: CDR1 ENHRY and CDR2 SYGVKD. Written as DNA, the CDR3 is TGTGCCACTCGACAGGGAGACACCGGGGAGCTGTTTTTT. Its protein is CATRQGDTGELFF.

This clonotype was seen a few times. The rearrangement uses TRBV11-2 and TRBJ2-2, with TRBD2 identical over 9 bases. J was trimmed by 6 bases and V by 3 bases; bases with no gene match: 14. The CDR3 covers 18 residues. Germline V gene sequence: CDR1 SGHAT, CDR2 FQNNGV. In DNA, the CDR3 is TGTGCCAGCAGCTTTCCCTCCGGGCTAGCGGGGCCCCCCGGGGAGCTGTTTTTT. Its translation is CASSFPSGLAGPPGELFF.

The chain employs TRBV7-2 and TRBJ2-3; 9 bases line up with TRBD2. Germline CDR1 reads SGHTA; CDR2 reads FQGNSA. Trimming at V came to 4 bases and at J to 3 bases, leaving 8 bases not matched to a gene. This CDR3 has 16 residues. CDR3 loop: CASSSLAGEATDTQYF. CDR3 in DNA: TGTGCCAGCAGCTCTTTAGCGGGAGAGGCGACAGATACGCAGTATTTT.